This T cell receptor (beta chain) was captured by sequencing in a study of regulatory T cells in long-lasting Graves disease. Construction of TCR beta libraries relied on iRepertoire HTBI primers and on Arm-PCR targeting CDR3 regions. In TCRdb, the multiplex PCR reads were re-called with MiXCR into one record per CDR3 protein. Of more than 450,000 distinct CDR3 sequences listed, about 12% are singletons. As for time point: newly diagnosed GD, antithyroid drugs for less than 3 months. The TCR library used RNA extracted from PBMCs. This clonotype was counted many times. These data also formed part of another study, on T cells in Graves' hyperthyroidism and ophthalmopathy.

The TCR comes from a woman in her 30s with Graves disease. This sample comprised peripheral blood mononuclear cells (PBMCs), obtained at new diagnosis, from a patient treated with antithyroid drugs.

The CDR3 here is CASKVSGPPANRQFF. CDR3 in DNA: TGTGCCAGCAAAGTGAGCGGGCCCCCCGCCAATCGGCAGTTCTTC. The chain combines TRBV28 with TRBJ2-1; D might be TRBD2 (6 bases). This CDR3 comprises 15 residues. The V end was cut by 7 bases, the J end by 12 bases, with 25 bases between. CDR1 MDHEN and CDR2 SYDVKM come from the germline V gene.